Shown below are 32 T cell receptor beta chains from a single sample sequenced in a study of blood T cell repertoires in COVID-19. The data were produced by immunoSEQ multiplex PCR, yet TCRdb's version contains in-frame clones alone and is incomplete. The sample lists about 230,000 clones, more than 65% occurring once. Sequencing was carried out using peripheral blood. These receptors all stem from a man aged 35 to 55 who had recovered from COVID-19.

The V gene is TRBV15, the J gene TRBJ2-5; no definite D call. V lost 5 bases, J lost 1 base, and 8 bases lay in between. The germline gives CDR1 LNHNV, CDR2 YYDKDF (reference sequence). The CDR3 length is 13 residues. CDR3 DNA sequence: TGTGCCACCAGCGATGTACTCCAAGAGACCCAGTACTTC. It yields the protein CATSDVLQETQYF.

J is TRBJ1-2 and V is TRBV10-3; D not certain. Germline loops: CDR1 ENHRY, CDR2 SYGVKD. Trimming stripped 11 bases from V and 3 bases from J, with 16 bases between. This CDR3 region has 13 residues. The CDR3 DNA reads TGTGCCCAATCCCAGGAATACGACTATGGCTACACCTTC. This gives the protein CAQSQEYDYGYTF.

The CDR3 loop reads CASSPGVAGGPTDTQYF. The CDR3 DNA sequence: TGTGCCAGCTCACCGGGAGTAGCGGGGGGCCCCACAGATACGCAGTATTTT. The chain couples TRBV18 to TRBJ2-3; 10 positions agree with TRBD2. The V gene's germline CDR1 is KGHSH and CDR2 LQKENI. The CDR3 is 17 residues long. V trimming: 3 bases; J trimming: 2 bases; junction bases outside the gene matches: 8.

The CDR3 bases are TGTGCCAGCAGCTTAGTTTCCTCTTCTGGAAACACCATATATTTT. Translation gives CASSLVSSSGNTIYF. This chain connects TRBV11-3 to TRBJ1-3; D is ambiguous. CDR3 length: 15 amino acids. The ends were cut back, 1 base at V and 1 base at J, with 8 bases in the middle. In germline, CDR1 is SGHNT, CDR2 YENEEA.

The genes are TRBV5-1 and TRBJ2-3; D gene uncertain. V was trimmed by 1 base and J by 0 bases, leaving 9 bases between them. Germline V gene lookup returns CDR1 SGHRS and CDR2 YFSETQ. The CDR3 consists of 15 residues. The CDR3 DNA sequence: TGCGCCAGCAGCTTGTGGCGGAGTAGCACAGATACGCAGTATTTT. Translation: CASSLWRSSTDTQYF.

This clone appeared once. The chain joins TRBV12-5 to TRBJ2-1; 9 bases agree with TRBD2. Looked up from germline, CDR1 is LGHNT and CDR2 is FRNRAP. With V trimmed by 6 bases and J by 5 bases, 11 bases remained unmatched. This CDR3 is 16 amino acids long. Here the CDR3 reads CASGPGGGGAHNEQFF. The CDR3 DNA sequence: TGTGCTAGTGGCCCCGGAGGCGGGGGGGCCCACAATGAGCAGTTCTTC.

The CDR3 protein is CASSQEGQGLRGYTF. The DNA for the CDR3 is TGCGCCAGCAGCCAAGAGGGACAGGGGTTGAGGGGCTACACCTTC. This rearrangement joins TRBV4-1 to TRBJ1-2; 10 bases are a match to TRBD1. This CDR3 contains 15 residues. Germline trimming cut 0 bases from V and 8 bases from J; bases unmatched to any gene: 6. CDR1 is MGHRA, CDR2 YSYEKL, per germline.

The rearrangement joins TRBV7-9 to TRBJ2-1; D might be TRBD2 (6 bases). The V and J ends lost 7 bases and 2 bases respectively, with 12 bases between them. The CDR3 loop spans 14 amino acids. Germline CDR1 and CDR2: SEHNR and FQNEAQ (reference sequence). The CDR3 here is CASTNSGPYNEQFF. CDR3 in DNA: TGTGCCAGCACCAATAGCGGCCCCTACAATGAGCAGTTCTTC.

This chain uses TRBV6-6 with TRBJ1-1; 9 bases match TRBD1. CDR3 length: 15 residues. Looked up from germline, CDR1 is MNHNY and CDR2 is SVGAGI (reference sequence). V gave up 5 bases and J gave up 1 base; unmatched junction bases: 5. The CDR3 DNA is TGTGCCAGCAGTCCACAGGGGGCTGGGAACACTGAAGCTTTCTTT. As protein: CASSPQGAGNTEAFF.

This CDR3 reads CASSSRDRGPVGTQYF. The CDR3 DNA reads as TGTGCCAGCAGTTCCCGGGACAGGGGGCCGGTCGGGACCCAGTACTTC. The chain carries TRBV6-5 and TRBJ2-5, with 12 positions matching TRBD1. The V segment lost 4 bases and the J segment 7 bases; nucleotides outside the gene matches: 10. CDR1 and CDR2 from the germline V gene are MNHEY and SVGAGI. The CDR3 is 16 amino acids.

CDR3 protein: CASSPRGGFNTEAFF. CDR3 coding DNA: TGTGCCAGCAGCCCGAGGGGGGGCTTTAACACTGAAGCTTTCTTT. The chain carries TRBV7-8 and TRBJ1-1; possibly TRBD1 for D (6 bases). Germline V gene sequence: CDR1 SGHVS, CDR2 FQNEAQ. This CDR3 spans 15 amino acids. Trimming left V 5 bases short and J 2 bases short, with 15 bases between.

This clone occurred once. The V gene is TRBV6-5, the J gene TRBJ1-4; weak D call: TRBD1 (5 bases). The V gene's germline CDR1 is MNHEY and CDR2 SVGAGI. There are 15 residues in the CDR3. The V and J ends lost 7 bases and 4 bases respectively, with 16 bases between them. This CDR3 is CASTPVIGGNEKLFF. The CDR3 bases are TGTGCCAGCACCCCCGTCATCGGGGGTAATGAAAAACTGTTTTTT.

The chain is built from TRBV11-2 and TRBJ2-3, with no clear D. CDR3 length: 15 amino acids. Germline CDR1 is SGHAT and CDR2 is FQNNGV. The V end lost 5 bases, the J end lost 2 bases, and 14 bases lay between the germline ends. The CDR3 protein is CASSPGSLYTDTQYF. CDR3 DNA sequence: TGTGCCAGCAGCCCCGGGTCTCTCTACACAGATACGCAGTATTTT.

This clone has a handful of counts. V is TRBV7-9 and J is TRBJ2-3; D is undetermined. CDR1 is SEHNR, CDR2 FQNEAQ, per germline (reference sequence). With 5 bases removed from V and 1 base from J, the gap between germline ends came to 7 bases. This CDR3 has 13 amino acids. The CDR3 spells CASSVHGTDTQYF. In DNA form, the CDR3 reads TGTGCCAGCAGCGTACACGGCACAGATACGCAGTATTTT.

The rearrangement joins TRBV21-1 to TRBJ2-5; the D call in the table, TRBD1, was not verified against the DNA. TRBV21-1 is noted as a pseudogene. CDR3 length: 17 amino acids. The chain's CDR3 is CASSKANTGQGIETQYF. CDR3 in DNA: TGTGCCAGCAGCAAAGCTAATACGGGACAGGGGATAGAGACCCAGTACTTC.

The chain joins TRBV30 to TRBJ1-6, with TRBD1 identical over 7 bases. The ends lost 4 bases at V and 9 bases at J; junction bases unmatched: 15. In germline, CDR1 is GTSNPN, CDR2 SVGIG (reference sequence). CDR3 length: 16 amino acids. The CDR3 reads CAWTGPGGRKTSPLHF. The CDR3 region has the DNA TGTGCCTGGACAGGGCCAGGGGGAAGGAAGACTTCACCCCTCCACTTT.

V usage is TRBV5-1 and J usage is TRBJ2-2, with D possibly TRBD2 on 6 matching bases. CDR3 length: 16 residues. Deletions cut 4 bases from V and 0 bases from J, with 13 bases between. Germline V CDR1 and CDR2: SGHRS, YFSETQ. The chain's CDR3 is CASSRFGGANTGELFF. CDR3 sequence (DNA): TGCGCCAGCAGCCGGTTTGGCGGGGCGAACACCGGGGAGCTGTTTTTT.

This clone has only one observation. The V gene is TRBV9, the J gene TRBJ2-3; D gene uncertain. The CDR3 has 17 residues. With 1 base removed from V and 0 bases from J, the gap between germline ends came to 15 bases. CDR1 and CDR2 from the germline V gene are SGDLS and YYNGEE. The DNA of the CDR3 is TGTGCCAGCAGCGTATTAACGCGGTGGTCTAGCACAGATACGCAGTATTTT. Translation gives CASSVLTRWSSTDTQYF.

The chain employs TRBV6-2 or TRBV6-3 and TRBJ2-7; TRBD1 agrees at 7 bases. Unmatched junction bases numbered 14, after V lost 3 bases and J lost 6 bases. The CDR3 is made up of 16 amino acids. CDR1 and CDR2 (germline): MNHEY, SVGEGT. CDR3 nucleotides: TGTGCCAGCAGTTATTTTTACGAGACAGGGAGTGGCGAGCAGTACTTC. As protein: CASSYFYETGSGEQYF.

This clone occurred a few times. Here the CDR3 DNA reads TGTGCCAGCAGCCCGGAGGGCGCTTCACCCCTCCACTTT. It codes for CASSPEGASPLHF. The genes are TRBV3-1 (or the pseudogene TRBV3-2) and TRBJ1-6, with no clear D. Trimming cost V 4 bases and J 9 bases, with 10 bases left between them. Germline V CDR1 and CDR2: LGHDT, YNNKEL (reference sequence). CDR3 length: 13 residues.

The CDR3 region is CASSHMPPISSYNEQFF. The CDR3 DNA reads TGTGCCAGCAGTCACATGCCCCCGATCTCCTCCTACAATGAGCAGTTCTTC. The J gene is TRBJ2-1, the V gene TRBV7-2; D unclear. The germline CDR1 and CDR2 sequences are SGHTA and FQGNSA. Trimming left V 6 bases short and J 0 bases short, with 18 bases between. This CDR3 region has 17 residues.

The V gene is TRBV25-1, the J gene TRBJ2-1; D is possibly TRBD2 (6 bases). The CDR3 loop spans 16 amino acids. CDR1 and CDR2 from the germline V gene are MGHDK and SYGVNS. The ends were cut back, 4 bases at V and 8 bases at J, with 21 bases in the middle. CDR3 sequence reads: CASSGVAGISTDEQFF. DNA for the CDR3: TGTGCCAGCAGTGGCGTCGCGGGAATAAGCACCGATGAGCAGTTCTTC.

The rearrangement uses TRBV7-2 and TRBJ2-7, with 7 bases that match TRBD2. The length of the CDR3 is 15 residues. V shed 7 bases, J shed 6 bases, and the junction held 15 bases outside the gene matches. CDR1 is SGHTA, CDR2 FQGNSA, per germline. CDR3 loop: CASNRGGAGAGEQYF. Written as DNA, the CDR3 is TGTGCCAGCAACCGGGGCGGGGCGGGAGCTGGCGAGCAGTACTTC.

In this sample, this clone turned up once. V usage is TRBV5-1 and J usage is TRBJ1-6, with a weak D call TRBD1 (5 bases). The CDR3 totals 15 residues. CDR1 and CDR2 from the germline V gene are SGHRS and YFSETQ. V was trimmed by 1 base and J by 8 bases, leaving 13 bases between them. CDR3 region: CASSLSARADSPLHF. The CDR3 bases are TGCGCCAGCAGCTTGTCGGCCAGGGCGGATTCACCCCTCCACTTT.

The J gene is TRBJ1-5, the V gene TRBV30, with D possibly TRBD1 on 5 matching bases. Germline V CDR1 and CDR2: GTSNPN, SVGIG (reference sequence). The CDR3 is 15 amino acids. V was cut by 0 bases and J by 7 bases, with 16 bases left in between. CDR3 DNA sequence: TGTGCCTGGAGTGTACATTCGTCCAGGGAACAGCCCCAGCATTTT. Amino acids: CAWSVHSSREQPQHF.

The rearrangement links TRBV24-1 to TRBJ2-2; D may be TRBD2 (8 bases). The germline V gene has CDR1 KGHDR and CDR2 SFDVKD. V was trimmed by 12 bases and J by 2 bases, leaving 15 bases between them. CDR3 length: 14 residues. The CDR3 nucleotides read TGTGCCGTAGCGGGACAGCCTAACACCGGGGAGCTGTTTTTT. Translation gives CAVAGQPNTGELFF.

The chain joins TRBV18 to TRBJ1-4; possible D gene TRBD1, 5 bases. V was trimmed by 1 base and J by 0 bases, leaving 12 bases between them. Germline-derived CDR1 and CDR2 are KGHSH and LQKENI. The CDR3 loop spans 17 amino acids. The CDR3 loop reads CASSPLQVEATNEKLFF. The CDR3 DNA reads as TGTGCCAGCTCACCACTACAGGTAGAGGCAACTAATGAAAAACTGTTTTTT.

This clone has just one count. The chain's CDR3 is CASSLGALGDEKLFF. The CDR3 coding sequence is TGCGCCAGCAGCTTGGGGGCGTTAGGCGATGAAAAACTGTTTTTT. This chain uses TRBV5-1 with TRBJ1-4; the D is unclear. CDR1 and CDR2 (germline): SGHRS, YFSETQ. The CDR3 loop spans 15 amino acids. The ends were cut back, 0 bases at V and 6 bases at J, with 12 bases in the middle.

This clone was detected only once. The V call is TRBV13, the J call TRBJ1-6, with D hard to call. The V gene's germline CDR1 is PRHDT and CDR2 FYEKMQ (reference sequence). The CDR3 is 17 residues long. V was clipped by 2 bases and J by 8 bases, with 19 bases between them. The CDR3 protein is CASSLLRQRGGDSPLHF. The CDR3 nucleotides read TGTGCCAGCAGCTTACTCCGTCAGCGGGGAGGCGATTCACCCCTCCACTTT. Combining the CDR3 with reference TRBV13 and TRBJ1-6 gives the whole variable domain AAGVIQSPRHLIKEKRETATLKCYPIPRHDTVYWYQQGPGQDPQFLISFYEKMQSDKGSIPDRFSAQQFSDYHSELNMSSLELGDSALYFCASSLLRQRGGDSPLHFGNGTRLTVT.

The chain recombines TRBV18 with TRBJ2-7; D might be TRBD2 (5 bases). V was cut by 3 bases and J by 6 bases, with 9 bases left in between. The CDR3 length is 12 residues. The germline gives CDR1 KGHSH, CDR2 LQKENI. CDR3 bases: TGTGCCAGCTCACCCGAGGGCGGCGAGCAGTACTTC. This codes for CASSPEGGEQYF.

The chain has TRBV6-5 and TRBJ1-1, with unresolved D. Trimming took 7 bases from V and 0 from J, leaving 9 bases between them. The CDR3 runs to 13 residues. Germline assignment: CDR1 MNHEY and CDR2 SVGAGI. The CDR3 loop is CASMRNLNTEAFF. The DNA of the CDR3 is TGTGCCAGCATGCGGAACCTGAACACTGAAGCTTTCTTT.

This clone came up a few times. This rearrangement joins TRBV19 to TRBJ2-5; TRBD1 agrees at 7 bases. The CDR3 loop spans 17 amino acids. V lost 5 bases, J lost 2 bases, and 14 bases stayed unmatched. The germline V gene has CDR1 LNHDA and CDR2 SQIVND (reference sequence). CDR3: CASSRRERDSQQETQYF. CDR3 sequence (DNA): TGTGCCAGTAGTCGGAGAGAACGGGACAGTCAACAAGAGACCCAGTACTTC.